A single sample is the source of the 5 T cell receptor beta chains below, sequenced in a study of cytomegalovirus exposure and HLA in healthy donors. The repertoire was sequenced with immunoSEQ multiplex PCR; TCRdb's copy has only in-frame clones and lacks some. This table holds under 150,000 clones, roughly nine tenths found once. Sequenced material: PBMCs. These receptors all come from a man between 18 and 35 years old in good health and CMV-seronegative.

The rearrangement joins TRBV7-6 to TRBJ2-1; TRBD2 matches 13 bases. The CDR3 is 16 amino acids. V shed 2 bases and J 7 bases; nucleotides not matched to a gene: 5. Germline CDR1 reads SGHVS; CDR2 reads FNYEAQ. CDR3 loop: CASSLIGTSGVNEQFF. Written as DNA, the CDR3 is TGTGCCAGCAGCTTAATCGGGACTAGCGGGGTTAATGAGCAGTTCTTC.

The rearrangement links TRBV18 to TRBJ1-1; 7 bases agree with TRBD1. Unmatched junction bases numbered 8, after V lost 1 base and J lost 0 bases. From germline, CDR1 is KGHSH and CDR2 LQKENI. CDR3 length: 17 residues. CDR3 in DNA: TGTGCCAGCTCACCACTTCGGACAGGACCCCTGAACACTGAAGCTTTCTTT. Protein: CASSPLRTGPLNTEAFF.

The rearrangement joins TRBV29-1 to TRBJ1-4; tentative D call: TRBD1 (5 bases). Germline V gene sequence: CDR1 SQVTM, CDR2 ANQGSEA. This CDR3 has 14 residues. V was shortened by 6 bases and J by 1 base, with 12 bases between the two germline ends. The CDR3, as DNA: TGCAGCGTAAAAGGGGCTGAAACTAATGAAAAACTGTTTTTT. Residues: CSVKGAETNEKLFF.

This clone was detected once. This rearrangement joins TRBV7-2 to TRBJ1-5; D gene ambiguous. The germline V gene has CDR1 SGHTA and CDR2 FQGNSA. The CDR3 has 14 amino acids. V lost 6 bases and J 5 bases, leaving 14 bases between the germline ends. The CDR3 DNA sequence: TGTGCCAGCAGTGATGACAACCTTCATCAGCCCCAGCATTTT. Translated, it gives CASSDDNLHQPQHF.

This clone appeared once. This CDR3 reads CASSLMGSRGSYEQYF. The CDR3 DNA follows: TGTGCCAGCAGCTTAATGGGGTCCAGGGGCTCCTACGAGCAGTACTTC. The rearrangement joins TRBV5-6 to TRBJ2-7; D might be TRBD1 (6 bases). The V gene's germline CDR1 is SGHDT and CDR2 YYEEEE. The CDR3 is 16 residues long. Trimming took 2 bases from V and 0 from J, leaving 15 bases between them.